A selection of T cell receptor beta chains follows, all from one sample in a study of vaccination and CD4 T cells after COVID-19. These receptors are not linked to any known antigen. TCRdb ran MiXCR on the PCR reads and lists one entry per CDR3 protein. The profile shows 5,500 to 9,000 distinct CDR3 sequences, roughly half of them singletons. Sequencing was performed on CD4+ T cells from blood, cultured in vitro. The receptor source for this set is a human donor who had recovered from COVID-19. The CDR3 runs from the conserved cysteine through the conserved F or W. The order of the fields is CDR3 DNA, CDR3 protein, clone size, CDR3 length, D gene, V gene, J gene. The D gene is left open where the match is weak. A row's size may be missing; if present it is once, few, many or a size class.

cdr3_nt: TGTGCCACCAGTGATGGGGGTCCGATTAGTGAGCAGTTCTTC
cdr3_aa: CATSDGGPISEQFF
clone_size: .
cdr3_length: 14
d_call: .
v_call: TRBV24-1
j_call: TRBJ2-1

cdr3_nt: TGTGCCAGCAGCTCAAAACCCGTAGACAGGGTTGGGGAAAAACTGTTTTTT
cdr3_aa: CASSSKPVDRVGEKLFF
clone_size: few
cdr3_length: 17
d_call: TRBD1
v_call: TRBV7-2
j_call: TRBJ1-4

cdr3_nt: TGCAGTGCTCCCGCGGACTTGGGGAACACTGAAGCTTTCTTT
cdr3_aa: CSAPADLGNTEAFF
clone_size: few
cdr3_length: 14
d_call: .
v_call: TRBV20-1
j_call: TRBJ1-1

cdr3_nt: TGCGCCAGCAGCTCAGGTTTCAGCTCCTACAATGAGCAGTTCTTC
cdr3_aa: CASSSGFSSYNEQFF
clone_size: .
cdr3_length: 15
d_call: .
v_call: TRBV5-1
j_call: TRBJ2-1

cdr3_nt: TGTGCCAGCAGCCCTCGGCAGGGGTGGATCACTGAAGCTTTCTTT
cdr3_aa: CASSPRQGWITEAFF
clone_size: few
cdr3_length: 15
d_call: .
v_call: TRBV27
j_call: TRBJ1-1

cdr3_nt: TGTGCCATCGGAACCGGGACGGGGTACTCTGGAAACACCATATATTTT
cdr3_aa: CAIGTGTGYSGNTIYF
clone_size: .
cdr3_length: 16
d_call: .
v_call: TRBV10-3
j_call: TRBJ1-3

cdr3_nt: TGTGCCAGCAGCTCGCGCCGGACAGGGACGAACACCGGGGAGCTGTTTTTT
cdr3_aa: CASSSRRTGTNTGELFF
clone_size: once
cdr3_length: 17
d_call: TRBD1
v_call: TRBV7-6
j_call: TRBJ2-2

cdr3_nt: TGTGCCAGCATCCTGGGGGGGACCGGGGAGCTGTTTTTT
cdr3_aa: CASILGGTGELFF
clone_size: few
cdr3_length: 13
d_call: TRBD2
v_call: TRBV7-9
j_call: TRBJ2-2

cdr3_nt: TGTGCCAGCAGCCGAATCGGAGCTTTCGGGTACGAGCAGTACTTC
cdr3_aa: CASSRIGAFGYEQYF
clone_size: few
cdr3_length: 15
d_call: .
v_call: TRBV7-2
j_call: TRBJ2-7

cdr3_nt: TGTGCCAGCAGCTTAGGGGGGGGTTTAGGGGAGACCCAGTACTTC
cdr3_aa: CASSLGGGLGETQYF
clone_size: .
cdr3_length: 15
d_call: TRBD2
v_call: TRBV7-6
j_call: TRBJ2-5

cdr3_nt: TGTGCCTGGAGGGGACCGCGGAGGACTGAAGCTTTCTTT
cdr3_aa: CAWRGPRRTEAFF
clone_size: few
cdr3_length: 13
d_call: .
v_call: TRBV30
j_call: TRBJ1-1

cdr3_nt: TGTGCCAGCAGCGTAGTAAGGGAAGGCGAGCAGTACTTC
cdr3_aa: CASSVVREGEQYF
clone_size: .
cdr3_length: 13
d_call: .
v_call: TRBV9
j_call: TRBJ2-7

cdr3_nt: TGCAGTGCTAGGTCCCAGGAAAACGTCCACTTT
cdr3_aa: CSARSQENVHF
clone_size: .
cdr3_length: 11
d_call: .
v_call: TRBV20-1
j_call: TRBJ1-6

cdr3_nt: TGCAGTGCTTGGGACAGGGGGATCAACACTGAAGCTTTCTTT
cdr3_aa: CSAWDRGINTEAFF
clone_size: few
cdr3_length: 14
d_call: TRBD1
v_call: TRBV20-1
j_call: TRBJ1-1

cdr3_nt: TGCGCCAGCAGCTGGGGGGAGAACACTGAAGCTTTCTTT
cdr3_aa: CASSWGENTEAFF
clone_size: once
cdr3_length: 13
d_call: .
v_call: TRBV5-1
j_call: TRBJ1-1

cdr3_nt: TGTGCCAGTGGTGGGGGCGGGGGAAGGGCTGAAGCTTTCTTT
cdr3_aa: CASGGGGGRAEAFF
clone_size: .
cdr3_length: 14
d_call: .
v_call: TRBV19
j_call: TRBJ1-1

cdr3_nt: TGTGCCAGCAGTGTGGGGTTTCATAATTCACCCCTCCACTTT
cdr3_aa: CASSVGFHNSPLHF
clone_size: few
cdr3_length: 14
d_call: .
v_call: TRBV2
j_call: TRBJ1-6

cdr3_nt: TGCGCCAGCAGCCCGCTTGGGGGAAGGGATCAGCCCCAGCATTTT
cdr3_aa: CASSPLGGRDQPQHF
clone_size: .
cdr3_length: 15
d_call: .
v_call: TRBV5-1
j_call: TRBJ1-5

cdr3_nt: TGTGCCAGCAGTAGGCTAAATTCACCCCTCCACTTT
cdr3_aa: CASSRLNSPLHF
clone_size: few
cdr3_length: 12
d_call: .
v_call: TRBV27
j_call: TRBJ1-6

cdr3_nt: TGTGCCAGCAGTCAATCCCCAGTAGGCTATGGCTACACCTTC
cdr3_aa: CASSQSPVGYGYTF
clone_size: .
cdr3_length: 14
d_call: .
v_call: TRBV27
j_call: TRBJ1-2

cdr3_nt: TGTGCCAGCAGCTTAGGAGTAGCGGGAGCAGGAGATACGCAGTATTTT
cdr3_aa: CASSLGVAGAGDTQYF
clone_size: .
cdr3_length: 16
d_call: TRBD2
v_call: TRBV7-2
j_call: TRBJ2-3

cdr3_nt: TGTGCCAGCAGTTACCAGGGGACGGGCACTGAAGCTTTCTTT
cdr3_aa: CASSYQGTGTEAFF
clone_size: few
cdr3_length: 14
d_call: .
v_call: TRBV6-2/TRBV6-3
j_call: TRBJ1-1

cdr3_nt: TGCAGTGCTAGTTGGGCAATATCCTACAATGAGCAGTTCTTC
cdr3_aa: CSASWAISYNEQFF
clone_size: .
cdr3_length: 14
d_call: .
v_call: TRBV20-1
j_call: TRBJ2-1

cdr3_nt: TGTGCCAGCGCAATTTACAGGGGGCCTGGTGAAAAACTGTTTTTT
cdr3_aa: CASAIYRGPGEKLFF
clone_size: few
cdr3_length: 15
d_call: TRBD1
v_call: TRBV7-2
j_call: TRBJ1-4